The 10 T cell receptor beta chains below come from one sample, sequenced in a study of early T cells in non-severe SARS-CoV-2 infection. Each CDR3 protein is one row after TCRdb ran MiXCR on the 5' RACE reads. The sample shows roughly 38,000 distinct CDR3 sequences, 4.5% to 7% of them seen only once. This specimen was whole blood, taken at baseline. These receptors originate from an adult who was a healthcare worker with PCR-confirmed SARS-CoV-2 infection or an uninfected control (not recorded which).

This clonotype was counted many times. J is TRBJ2-7 and V is TRBV3-1, with D possibly TRBD2 on 6 matching bases. Germline V gene sequence: CDR1 LGHDT, CDR2 YNNKEL (reference sequence). V shed 0 bases and J shed 6 bases, with 15 bases lying between them. The CDR3 totals 15 residues. In DNA, the CDR3 is TGTGCCAGCAGCCAAGAATGGAGGGTCGGTCGCGAGCAGTACTTC. It yields the protein CASSQEWRVGREQYF.

The table lists this clonotype with many counts. J is TRBJ1-5 and V is TRBV19, with D tentatively TRBD1 (5 bases). Trimming pared 8 bases from V and 0 bases from J, leaving 11 bases between. This CDR3 is built from 14 residues. CDR1 is LNHDA and CDR2 is SQIVND in the germline V gene (reference sequence). CDR3 sequence (DNA): TGTGCCAGTTATGACAGATATAGCAATCAGCCCCAGCATTTT. Its translation: CASYDRYSNQPQHF.

In its sample, this clonotype was seen many times. V usage is TRBV20-1 and J usage is TRBJ1-1, with 7 positions matching TRBD1. V was pared by 0 bases and J by 5 bases, with 3 bases of the junction left unmatched. CDR3 length: 13 residues. Germline CDR1 is DFQATT and CDR2 is SNEGSKA (reference sequence). CDR3 nucleotides: TGCAGTGCTAGAGATCAGGGGGTGACTGAAGCTTTCTTT. The encoded protein is CSARDQGVTEAFF.

This clonotype was counted many times. The V gene is TRBV7-2, the J gene TRBJ1-6; 7 bases line up with TRBD1. CDR1 is SGHTA, CDR2 FQGNSA, per germline. The CDR3 is 14 amino acids. With 1 base clipped from V and 9 bases from J, the junction kept 3 bases outside the gene matches. The CDR3 region has the DNA TGTGCCAGCAGCTTAGACAGGGGTTTTTCACCCCTCCACTTT. It is translated as CASSLDRGFSPLHF. The variable domain in full, with the rest retrieved from reference TRBV7-2 and TRBJ1-6, is GAGVSQSPSNKVTEKGKDVELRCDPISGHTALYWYRQSLGQGLEFLIYFQGNSAPDKSGLPSDRFSAERTGGSVSTLTIQRTQQEDSAVYLCASSLDRGFSPLHFGNGTRLTVT.

At least ten counts were recorded for this clonotype. This sequence joins TRBV6-5 and TRBJ1-5; TRBD1 matches at 8 bases. The CDR3 has 14 residues. V lost 5 bases and J lost 5; bases outside the gene matches: 5. Germline CDR1 reads MNHEY; CDR2 reads SVGAGI. The CDR3 DNA follows: TGTGCCAGCAGTCAAGGGACAGGCTATCAGCCCCAGCATTTT. It codes for CASSQGTGYQPQHF.

This clonotype was observed at least ten times. The genes are TRBV4-1 and TRBJ2-1; D call uncertain. The V end lost 4 bases, the J end lost 4 bases, and 8 bases lay between the germline ends. The CDR3 extends over 13 amino acids. The germline V gene has CDR1 MGHRA and CDR2 YSYEKL. The CDR3 DNA sequence: TGCGCCAGCAGCCTGGGCCATTACAATGAGCAGTTCTTC. As protein: CASSLGHYNEQFF.

V usage is TRBV3-1 and J usage is TRBJ1-1, with D maybe TRBD1 (6 bases). Deletions cut 6 bases from V and 4 bases from J, with 12 bases between. This CDR3 has 13 residues. The germline gives CDR1 LGHDT, CDR2 YNNKEL (reference sequence). CDR3 amino acids: CASRTGGFTEAFF. Written as DNA, the CDR3 is TGTGCCAGCAGGACTGGGGGCTTCACTGAAGCTTTCTTT.

This clonotype was recorded at least ten times. The chain's CDR3 is CASSTLRGGGETQYF. CDR3 sequence (DNA): TGTGCCAGCAGTACCCTCAGGGGGGGTGGCGAGACCCAGTACTTC. This chain uses TRBV6-2 or TRBV6-3 with TRBJ2-5; D could derive from TRBD1 or TRBD2 (7 bases each). V lost 5 bases to trimming and J lost 5 bases, with 18 bases between them. CDR1 is MNHEY, CDR2 SVGEGT, per germline. The CDR3 contains 15 residues.

This chain uses TRBV20-1 with TRBJ2-2; 8 bases agree with TRBD2. Germline-derived CDR1 and CDR2 are DFQATT and SNEGSKA (reference sequence). The V and J ends lost 8 bases and 6 bases, in that order; junction bases with no gene match: 8. CDR3 length: 13 residues. The DNA of the CDR3 is TGCAGTACCCCGGGACTAGTGGCCGGGGAGCTGTTTTTT. This sequence encodes CSTPGLVAGELFF.

This clonotype was observed a few times. The CDR3 loop is CASSLITTGSGEQYF. CDR3 nucleotide sequence: TGCGCCAGCAGCCTGATTACGACAGGGAGTGGCGAGCAGTACTTC. This chain joins TRBV5-1 and TRBJ2-7; the match to TRBD1 covers 7 bases. Germline V lookup: CDR1 SGHRS, CDR2 YFSETQ. The trim removed 4 bases at V and 6 bases at J, leaving 13 bases unmatched. CDR3 length: 15 amino acids.